This TCR beta chain was captured in a study of blood T cell repertoires in COVID-19. Some clones are missing from TCRdb's copy, which holds only in-frame ones; the method was immunoSEQ multiplex PCR. The sample yields 150,000 to 200,000 clones, over 70% seen once. The germline gives CDR1 SGDLS, CDR2 YYNGEE. The CDR3 totals 15 residues. Trimming took 10 bases from V and 6 from J; bases not matched to a gene: 18. V usage is TRBV9 and J usage is TRBJ2-7; TRBD1 matches 8 bases. Sequencing used peripheral blood. The receptor was derived from a man in his 60s with active or convalescent COVID-19. The CDR3 nucleotides are TGTGCCGGACAGGGCGATCAGCGTGTAACCCTCGAGCAGTACTTC. Its protein product is CAGQGDQRVTLEQYF. Based on the CDR3 plus reference TRBV9 and TRBJ2-7, the full variable domain is DSGVTQTPKHLITATGQRVTLRCSPRSGDLSVYWYQQSLDQGLQFLIQYYNGEERAKGNILERFSAQQFPDLHSELNLSSLELGDSALYFCAGQGDQRVTLEQYFGPGTRLTVT.